Presented here are 9 T cell receptor beta chains from one specimen sequenced in a study of Graves' ophthalmopathy and Graves' hyperthyroidism (dated by TCRdb to 2017 to 2018). Sequencing was performed on an Illumina HiSeq 2000. TCR beta CDR3 regions were amplified from RNA transcripts for repertoire sequencing. HTBI primers and the Qiagen OneStep RT-PCR kit were used in a first-round RT-PCR, which was followed by a second-round multiplex PCR, size selection and purification. TCRdb reanalyzed the raw reads on its own, using fastp at Q25 for trimming and MiXCR for clone calling, and kept in-frame beta chains. Duplicate CDR3 protein sequences are folded into a single record with the most common DNA and genes. A total of about 500,000 distinct CDR3 sequences appear in this sample, approximately 15% of them only once. The ten largest clones represent 8% to 10% of the sample. The sequencing input was blood. The receptor set was obtained from a woman aged 25 to 39 with Graves' ophthalmopathy. Donor details come from another sample of the same person, matched by shared clones.

This rearrangement joins TRBV5-1 to TRBJ1-1, with D hard to call. The CDR3 is 16 residues long. The germline CDR1 and CDR2 sequences are SGHRS and YFSETQ. The V gene lost 4 bases and the J gene lost 1 base, with 17 bases spanning the gap. DNA of the CDR3: TGCGCCAGCAGCGTTCGTACTCCGGGAAAGAACACTGAAGCTTTCTTT. It specifies CASSVRTPGKNTEAFF.

This clonotype was observed a single time. This may stem from a read error, because a much larger clone lies one nucleotide away. The chain couples TRBV6-1 to TRBJ1-2; no clear D. Per the germline V gene, CDR1 is MNHNS and CDR2 is SASEGT. This CDR3 is built from 13 residues. V lost 6 bases and J 5 bases, leaving 13 bases between the germline ends. The CDR3: CASRNVWEYGYTF. The CDR3 DNA sequence: TGTGCCAGCAGGAACGTATGGGAGTATGGCTACACCTTC.

The V and J genes are TRBV5-1 and TRBJ1-1; D unresolved. Germline V gene sequence: CDR1 SGHRS, CDR2 YFSETQ. The CDR3 loop spans 14 amino acids. V lost 4 bases, J lost 6 bases, and 16 bases lay in between. CDR3 coding DNA: TGCGCCAGCAGCCGGTTGACCGAAGGCTCTGAAGCTTTCTTT. As protein: CASSRLTEGSEAFF.

V usage is TRBV7-2 and J usage is TRBJ2-5; TRBD2 matches at 11 bases. Per germline, CDR1 SGHTA and CDR2 FQGNSA. This CDR3 comprises 18 residues. Trimming took 5 bases from V and 3 from J; bases not matched to a gene: 14. The CDR3 DNA reads TGTGCCAGCAGCGGTAGCGGGAGGGCCAATCGGGTCAAAGAGACCCAGTACTTC. Its protein product is CASSGSGRANRVKETQYF. Full variable domain (missing parts from reference TRBV7-2 and TRBJ2-5): GAGVSQSPSNKVTEKGKDVELRCDPISGHTALYWYRQSLGQGLEFLIYFQGNSAPDKSGLPSDRFSAERTGGSVSTLTIQRTQQEDSAVYLCASSGSGRANRVKETQYFGPGTRLLVL.

In this sample, this clonotype turned up many times. This chain uses TRBV12-5 with TRBJ1-1; D uncertain. The CDR3 extends over 12 amino acids. Germline CDR1 reads LGHNT; CDR2 reads FRNRAP. Trimming shortened V by 6 bases and J by 1 base, and 6 bases separated the two germline ends. The CDR3 loop reads CASGSGNTEAFF. In DNA form, the CDR3 reads TGTGCTAGTGGGTCCGGGAACACTGAAGCTTTCTTT.

This clonotype has only a few counts. V and J are TRBV12-3 or TRBV12-4 and TRBJ2-7; D gene uncertain. Trimming shortened V by 5 bases and J by 0 bases, and 11 bases separated the two germline ends. The length of the CDR3 is 14 residues. The CDR3 reads CASSQVPFSYEQYF. The CDR3 coding sequence is TGTGCCAGCAGTCAAGTCCCGTTCTCCTACGAGCAGTACTTC.

The chain employs TRBV30 and TRBJ1-5; no clear D. Germline assignment: CDR1 GTSNPN and CDR2 SVGIG (reference sequence). Trimming cost V 1 base and J 0 bases, with 7 bases left between them. CDR3 length: 14 amino acids. CDR3 protein: CAWSDRGSNQPQHF. The CDR3, as DNA: TGTGCCTGGAGTGACCGGGGTAGCAATCAGCCCCAGCATTTT.

The sample holds many counts of this clonotype. The chain has TRBV28 and TRBJ2-5; 9 bases align to TRBD1. The CDR3 has 12 amino acids. V lost 7 bases, J lost 4 bases, and 1 base stayed unmatched. The germline CDR1 and CDR2 sequences are MDHEN and SYDVKM. CDR3 coding DNA: TGTGCCAGCAACAGGGGGCGAGAGACCCAGTACTTC. This gives the protein CASNRGRETQYF.

This clonotype was detected many times. V usage is TRBV4-1 and J usage is TRBJ1-5, with no clear D. Per germline, CDR1 MGHRA and CDR2 YSYEKL. V lost 4 bases to trimming and J lost 4 bases, with 8 bases between them. The CDR3 has 13 amino acids. The CDR3 is CASSLHTNQPQHF. The CDR3 bases are TGCGCCAGCAGCCTACACACAAATCAGCCCCAGCATTTT.